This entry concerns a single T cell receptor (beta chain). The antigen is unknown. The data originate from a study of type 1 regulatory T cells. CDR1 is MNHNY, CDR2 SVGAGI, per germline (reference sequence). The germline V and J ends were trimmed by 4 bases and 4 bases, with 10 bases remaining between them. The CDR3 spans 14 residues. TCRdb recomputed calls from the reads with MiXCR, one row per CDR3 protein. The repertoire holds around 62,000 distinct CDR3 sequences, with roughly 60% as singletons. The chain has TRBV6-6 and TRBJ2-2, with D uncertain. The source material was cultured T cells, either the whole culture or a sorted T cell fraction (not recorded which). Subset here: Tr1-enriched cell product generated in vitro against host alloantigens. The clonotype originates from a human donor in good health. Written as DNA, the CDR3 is TGTGCCAGCAGTTTTCAACCGGGCACCGGGGAGCTGTTTTTT. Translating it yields CASSFQPGTGELFF.